This T cell receptor beta chain originates from a study of T cells after yellow fever vaccination. Turning to the study itself: Each low-cell-number fraction was prepared by means of SMART-Seq v4 Ultra Low Input.

The CDR3 spans 14 residues. Germline CDR1 reads SGHNT; CDR2 reads YYREEE (reference sequence). This clonotype was seen many times. The junction differs from germline at one of its ends, possibly a read error. Universal primer sites and UMIs were introduced during 5'RACE template-switching synthesis of TCR cDNA. MiXCR, applied by TCRdb to the 5' RACE reads, yields one record per CDR3 protein. Among some 350,000 distinct CDR3 sequences listed, approximately 10% were seen once. Sequences were derived from PBMCs, sampled on the day of the first yellow fever vaccination. The genes are TRBV5-4 and TRBJ1-1, with a possible D match to TRBD1 (5 bases). The source is a man younger than 30 who received the YFV17D yellow fever vaccine. The CDR3 here is CASSLPAGLGTFAF. The DNA for the CDR3 is TGTGCCAGCAGCTTGCCGGCGGGGCTCGGAACGTTCGCGTTT.